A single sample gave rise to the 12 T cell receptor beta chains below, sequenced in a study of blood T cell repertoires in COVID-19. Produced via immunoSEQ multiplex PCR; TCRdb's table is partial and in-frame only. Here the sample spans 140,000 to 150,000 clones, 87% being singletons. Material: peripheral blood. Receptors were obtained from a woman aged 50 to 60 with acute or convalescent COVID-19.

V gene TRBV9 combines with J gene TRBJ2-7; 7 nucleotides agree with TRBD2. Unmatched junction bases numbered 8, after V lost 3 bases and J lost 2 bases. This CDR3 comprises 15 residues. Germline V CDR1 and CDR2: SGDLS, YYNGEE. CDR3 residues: CASSARLAATYEQYF. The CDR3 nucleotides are TGTGCCAGCAGCGCCCGGCTAGCGGCGACCTACGAGCAGTACTTC.

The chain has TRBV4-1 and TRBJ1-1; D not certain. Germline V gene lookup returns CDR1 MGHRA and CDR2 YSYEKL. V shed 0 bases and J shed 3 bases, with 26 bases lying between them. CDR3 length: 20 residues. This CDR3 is CASSQDRLRVDSRLDTEAFF. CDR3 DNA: TGCGCCAGCAGCCAAGATCGCCTCCGCGTAGACTCCCGGCTGGACACTGAAGCTTTCTTT.

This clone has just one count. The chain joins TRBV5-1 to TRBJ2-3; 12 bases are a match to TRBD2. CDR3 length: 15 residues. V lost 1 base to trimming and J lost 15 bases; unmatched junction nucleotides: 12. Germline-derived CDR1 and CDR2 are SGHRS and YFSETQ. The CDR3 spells CASSLSSGRADTRYF. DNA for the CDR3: TGCGCCAGCAGCTTGTCTAGCGGGAGGGCAGATACCCGATATTTT.

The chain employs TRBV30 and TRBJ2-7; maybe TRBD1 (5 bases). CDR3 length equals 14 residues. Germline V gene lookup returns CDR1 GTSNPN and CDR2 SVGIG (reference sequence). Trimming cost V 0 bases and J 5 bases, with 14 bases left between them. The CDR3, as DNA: TGTGCCTGGAGTGTAGACAGCCCCTTAGACGAGCAGTACTTC. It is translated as CAWSVDSPLDEQYF.

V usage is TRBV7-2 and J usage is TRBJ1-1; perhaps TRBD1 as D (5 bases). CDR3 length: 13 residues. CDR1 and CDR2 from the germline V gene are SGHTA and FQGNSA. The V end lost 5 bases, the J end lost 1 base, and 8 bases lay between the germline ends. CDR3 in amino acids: CASSLTENTEAFF. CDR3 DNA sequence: TGTGCCAGCAGCCTGACAGAGAACACTGAAGCTTTCTTT.

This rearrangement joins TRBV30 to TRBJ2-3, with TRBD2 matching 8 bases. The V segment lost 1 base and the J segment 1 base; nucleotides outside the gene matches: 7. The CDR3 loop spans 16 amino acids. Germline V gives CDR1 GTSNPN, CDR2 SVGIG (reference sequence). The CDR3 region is CAWSDRAGDGTDTQYF. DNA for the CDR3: TGTGCCTGGAGTGATCGAGCGGGGGACGGCACAGATACGCAGTATTTT.

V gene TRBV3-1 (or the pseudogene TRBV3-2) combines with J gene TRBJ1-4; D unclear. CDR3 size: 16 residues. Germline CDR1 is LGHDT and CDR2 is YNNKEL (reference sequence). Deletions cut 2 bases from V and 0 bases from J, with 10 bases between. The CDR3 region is CASSQPSDATNEKLFF. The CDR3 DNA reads TGTGCCAGCAGCCAACCTTCAGATGCAACTAATGAAAAACTGTTTTTT.

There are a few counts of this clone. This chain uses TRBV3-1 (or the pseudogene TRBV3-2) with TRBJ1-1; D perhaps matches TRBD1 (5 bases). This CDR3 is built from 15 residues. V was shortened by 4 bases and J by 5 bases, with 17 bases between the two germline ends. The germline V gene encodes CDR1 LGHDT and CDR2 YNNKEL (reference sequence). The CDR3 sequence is CASSPSSGVGTEAFF. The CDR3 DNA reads TGTGCCAGCAGCCCGAGCTCGGGGGTAGGGACTGAAGCTTTCTTT.

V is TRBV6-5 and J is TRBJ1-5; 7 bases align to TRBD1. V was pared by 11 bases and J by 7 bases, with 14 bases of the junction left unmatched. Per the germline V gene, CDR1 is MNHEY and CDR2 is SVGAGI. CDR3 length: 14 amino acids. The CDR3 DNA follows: TGTGCCTTGCATAGGGGGCCCTTAGTCCAGCCCCAGCATTTT. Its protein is CALHRGPLVQPQHF.

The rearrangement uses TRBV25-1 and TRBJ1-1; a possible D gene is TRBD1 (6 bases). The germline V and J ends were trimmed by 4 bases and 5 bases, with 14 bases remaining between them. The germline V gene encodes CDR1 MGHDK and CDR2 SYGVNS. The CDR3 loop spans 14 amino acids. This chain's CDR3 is CASSGPGEWTEAFF. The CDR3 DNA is TGTGCCAGCAGTGGTCCAGGGGAGTGGACTGAAGCTTTCTTT.

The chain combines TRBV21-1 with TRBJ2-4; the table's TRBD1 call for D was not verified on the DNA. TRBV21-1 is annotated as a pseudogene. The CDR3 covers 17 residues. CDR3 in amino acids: CASSKIARGRRENIQYF. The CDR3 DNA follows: TGTGCCAGCAGCAAAATCGCCAGGGGTAGGCGGGAAAACATTCAGTACTTC.

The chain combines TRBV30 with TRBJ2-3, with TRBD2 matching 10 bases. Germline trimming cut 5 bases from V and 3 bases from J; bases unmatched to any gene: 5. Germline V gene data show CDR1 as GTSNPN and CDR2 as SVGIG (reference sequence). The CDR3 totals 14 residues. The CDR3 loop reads CAWESGGATDTQYF. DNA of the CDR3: TGTGCCTGGGAGAGCGGGGGGGCGACAGATACGCAGTATTTT.